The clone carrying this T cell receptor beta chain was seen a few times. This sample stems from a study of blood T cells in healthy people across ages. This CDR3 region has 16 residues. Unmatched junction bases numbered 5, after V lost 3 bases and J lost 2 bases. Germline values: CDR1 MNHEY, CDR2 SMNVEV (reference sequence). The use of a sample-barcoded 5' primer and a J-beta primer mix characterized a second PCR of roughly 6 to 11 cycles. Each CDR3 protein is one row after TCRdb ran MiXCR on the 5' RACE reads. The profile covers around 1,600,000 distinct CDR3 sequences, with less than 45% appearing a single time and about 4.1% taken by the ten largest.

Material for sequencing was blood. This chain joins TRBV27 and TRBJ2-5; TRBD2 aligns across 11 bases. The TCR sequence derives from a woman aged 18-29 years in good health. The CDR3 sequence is CASSFGTSGRQETQYF. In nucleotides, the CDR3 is TGTGCCAGCAGTTTTGGTACTAGCGGGAGACAAGAGACCCAGTACTTC.